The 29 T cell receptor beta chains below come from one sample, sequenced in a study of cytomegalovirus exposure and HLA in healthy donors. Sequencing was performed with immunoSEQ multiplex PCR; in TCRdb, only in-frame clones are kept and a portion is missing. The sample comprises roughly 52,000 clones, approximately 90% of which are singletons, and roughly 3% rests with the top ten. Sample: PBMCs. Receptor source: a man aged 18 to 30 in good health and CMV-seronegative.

CDR3: CASSAGTQNYGYTF. Here the CDR3 DNA reads TGCGCCAGCAGTGCAGGGACTCAGAACTATGGCTACACCTTC. The genes are TRBV10-2 and TRBJ1-2; D might be TRBD1 (5 bases). CDR1 is WSHSY, CDR2 SAAADI, per germline. CDR3 size: 14 residues. V lost 4 bases and J lost 2, with 11 bases in between.

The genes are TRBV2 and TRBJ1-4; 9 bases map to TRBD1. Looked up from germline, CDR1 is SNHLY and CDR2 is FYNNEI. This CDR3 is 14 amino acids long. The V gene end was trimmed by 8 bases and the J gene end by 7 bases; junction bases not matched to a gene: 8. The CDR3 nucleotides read TGTGCCAGCGGACCACAGGGGGCCTCTGAAAAACTGTTTTTT. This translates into CASGPQGASEKLFF.

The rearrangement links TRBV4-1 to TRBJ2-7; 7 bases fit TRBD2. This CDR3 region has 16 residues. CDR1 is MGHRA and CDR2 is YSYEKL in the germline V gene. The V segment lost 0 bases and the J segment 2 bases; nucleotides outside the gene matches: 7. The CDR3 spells CASSQDLPSGTYEQYF. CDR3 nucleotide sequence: TGCGCCAGCAGCCAAGATTTGCCTAGCGGAACCTACGAGCAGTACTTC.

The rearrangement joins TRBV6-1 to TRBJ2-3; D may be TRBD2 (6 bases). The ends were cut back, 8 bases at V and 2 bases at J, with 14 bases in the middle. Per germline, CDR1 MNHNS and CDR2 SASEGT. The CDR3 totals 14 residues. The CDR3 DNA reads TGTGCCAGCGGTGGCGGCGGGGCCACAGATACGCAGTATTTT. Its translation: CASGGGGATDTQYF.

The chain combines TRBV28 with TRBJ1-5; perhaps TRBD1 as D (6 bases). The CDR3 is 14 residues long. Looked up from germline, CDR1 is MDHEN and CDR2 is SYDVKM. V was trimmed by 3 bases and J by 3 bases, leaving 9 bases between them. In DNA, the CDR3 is TGTGCCAGCAGTTTCGGGGGGCACAATCAGCCCCAGCATTTT. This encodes CASSFGGHNQPQHF.

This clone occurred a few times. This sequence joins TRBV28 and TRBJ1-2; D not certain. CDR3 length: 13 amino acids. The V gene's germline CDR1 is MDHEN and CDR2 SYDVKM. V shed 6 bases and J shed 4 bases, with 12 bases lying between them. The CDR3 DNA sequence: TGTGCCAGCAGGTCCCAGGATACCTATGGCTACACCTTC. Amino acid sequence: CASRSQDTYGYTF.

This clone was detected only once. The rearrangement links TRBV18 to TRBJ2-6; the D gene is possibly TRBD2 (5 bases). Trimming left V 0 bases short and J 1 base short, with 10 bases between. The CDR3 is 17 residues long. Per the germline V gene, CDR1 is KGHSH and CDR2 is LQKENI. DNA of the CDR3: TGTGCCAGCTCACCACCACTACTAGGGTCTGGGGCCAACGTCCTGACTTTC. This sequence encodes CASSPPLLGSGANVLTF.

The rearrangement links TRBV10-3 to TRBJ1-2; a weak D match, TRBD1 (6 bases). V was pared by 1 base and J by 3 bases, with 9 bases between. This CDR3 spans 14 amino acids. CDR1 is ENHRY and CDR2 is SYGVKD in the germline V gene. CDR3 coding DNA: TGTGCCATCAGTGAGTGGTCAGGGGACTATGGCTACACCTTC. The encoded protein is CAISEWSGDYGYTF.

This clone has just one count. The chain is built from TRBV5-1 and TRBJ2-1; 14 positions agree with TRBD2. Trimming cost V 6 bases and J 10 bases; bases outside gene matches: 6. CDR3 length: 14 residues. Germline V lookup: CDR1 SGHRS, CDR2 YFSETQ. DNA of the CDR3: TGCGCCAGCAAAGGGACTAGCGGGAGCGGAGAGCAGTTCTTC. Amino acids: CASKGTSGSGEQFF.

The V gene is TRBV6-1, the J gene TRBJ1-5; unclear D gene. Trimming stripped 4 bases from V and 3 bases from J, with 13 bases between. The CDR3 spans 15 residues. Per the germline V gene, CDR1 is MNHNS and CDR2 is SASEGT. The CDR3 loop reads CASSVGQVNNQPQHF. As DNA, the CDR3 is TGTGCCAGCAGTGTTGGTCAGGTCAACAATCAGCCCCAGCATTTT.

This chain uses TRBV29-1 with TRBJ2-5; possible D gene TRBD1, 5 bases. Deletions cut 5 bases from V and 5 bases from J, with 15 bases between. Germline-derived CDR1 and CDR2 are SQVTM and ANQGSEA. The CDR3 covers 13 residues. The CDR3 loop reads CSVLNLGVETQYF. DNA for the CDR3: TGCAGCGTTCTTAACTTAGGGGTGGAGACCCAGTACTTC.

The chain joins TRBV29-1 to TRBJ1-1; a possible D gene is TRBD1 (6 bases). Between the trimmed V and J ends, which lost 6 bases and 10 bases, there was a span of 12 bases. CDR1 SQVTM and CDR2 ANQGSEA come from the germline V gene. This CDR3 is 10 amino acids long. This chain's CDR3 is CSVLDSRAFF. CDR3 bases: TGCAGCGTCCTGGACAGTCGAGCTTTCTTT. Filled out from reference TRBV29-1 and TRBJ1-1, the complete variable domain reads SAVISQKPSRDICQRGTSLTIQCQVDSQVTMMFWYRQQPGQSLTLIATANQGSEATYESGFVIDKFPISRPNLTFSTLTVSNMSPEDSSIYLCSVLDSRAFFGQGTRLTVV.

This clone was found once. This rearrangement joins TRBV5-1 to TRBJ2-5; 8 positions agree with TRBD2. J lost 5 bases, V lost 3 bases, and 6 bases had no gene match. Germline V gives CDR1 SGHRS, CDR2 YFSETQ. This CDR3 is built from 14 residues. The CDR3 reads CASSSRGGAETQYF. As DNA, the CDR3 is TGCGCCAGCAGCTCCCGGGGGGGGGCTGAGACCCAGTACTTC.

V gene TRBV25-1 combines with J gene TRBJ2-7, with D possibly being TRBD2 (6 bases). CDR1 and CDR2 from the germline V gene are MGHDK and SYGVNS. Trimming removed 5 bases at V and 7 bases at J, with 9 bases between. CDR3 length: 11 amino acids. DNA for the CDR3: TGTGCCAGCAGTCCTGGGAGGGAGCAGTACTTC. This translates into CASSPGREQYF.

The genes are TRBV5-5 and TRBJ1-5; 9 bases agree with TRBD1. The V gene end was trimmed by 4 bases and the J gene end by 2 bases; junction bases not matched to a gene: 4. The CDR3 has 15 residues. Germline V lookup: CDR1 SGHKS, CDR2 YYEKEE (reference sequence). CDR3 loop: CASSRTGAGNQPQHF. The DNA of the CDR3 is TGTGCCAGCAGCCGGACAGGGGCGGGCAATCAGCCCCAGCATTTT.

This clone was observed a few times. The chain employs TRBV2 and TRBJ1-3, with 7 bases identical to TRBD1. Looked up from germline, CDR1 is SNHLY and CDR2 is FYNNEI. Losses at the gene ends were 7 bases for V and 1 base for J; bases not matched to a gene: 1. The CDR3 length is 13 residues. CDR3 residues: CASKQGSGNTIYF. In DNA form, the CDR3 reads TGTGCCAGCAAACAGGGGTCTGGAAACACCATATATTTT. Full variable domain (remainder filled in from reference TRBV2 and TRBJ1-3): EPEVTQTPSHQVTQMGQEVILRCVPISNHLYFYWYRQILGQKVEFLVSFYNNEISEKSEIFDDQFSVERPDGSNFTLKIRSTKLEDSAMYFCASKQGSGNTIYFGEGSWLTVV.

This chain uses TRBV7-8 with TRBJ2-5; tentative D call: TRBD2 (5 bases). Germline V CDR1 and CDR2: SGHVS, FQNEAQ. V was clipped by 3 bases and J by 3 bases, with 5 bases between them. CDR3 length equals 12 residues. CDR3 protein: CASSLGEETQYF. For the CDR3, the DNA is TGTGCCAGCAGCTTGGGAGAAGAGACCCAGTACTTC.

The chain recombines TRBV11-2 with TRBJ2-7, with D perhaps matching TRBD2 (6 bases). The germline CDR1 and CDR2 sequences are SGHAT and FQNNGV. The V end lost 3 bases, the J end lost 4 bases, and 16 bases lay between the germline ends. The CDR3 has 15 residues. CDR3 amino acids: CASSFGPGRDYEQYF. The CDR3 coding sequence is TGTGCCAGCAGCTTCGGGCCCGGGCGGGATTACGAGCAGTACTTC.

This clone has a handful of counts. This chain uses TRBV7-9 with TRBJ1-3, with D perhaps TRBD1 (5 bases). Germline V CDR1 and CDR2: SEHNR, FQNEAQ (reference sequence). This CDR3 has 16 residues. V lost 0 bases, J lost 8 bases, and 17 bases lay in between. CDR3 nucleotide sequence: TGTGCCAGCAGCTTAGCGGAGGGTATAGGGACGGACACCATATATTTT. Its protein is CASSLAEGIGTDTIYF.

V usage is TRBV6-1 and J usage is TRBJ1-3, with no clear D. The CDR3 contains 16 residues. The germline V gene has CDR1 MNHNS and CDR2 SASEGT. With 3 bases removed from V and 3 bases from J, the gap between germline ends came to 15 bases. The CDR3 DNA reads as TGTGCCAGCAGTGAGTATAGAGGCAGTGTTGGAAACACCATATATTTT. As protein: CASSEYRGSVGNTIYF.

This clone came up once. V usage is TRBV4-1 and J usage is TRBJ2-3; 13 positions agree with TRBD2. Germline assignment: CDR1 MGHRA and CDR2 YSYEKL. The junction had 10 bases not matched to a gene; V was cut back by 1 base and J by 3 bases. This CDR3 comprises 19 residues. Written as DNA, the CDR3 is TGCGCCAGCAGCCAAGCCCCCTTTACTAGCGGGAGGGGTACAGATACGCAGTATTTT. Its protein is CASSQAPFTSGRGTDTQYF.

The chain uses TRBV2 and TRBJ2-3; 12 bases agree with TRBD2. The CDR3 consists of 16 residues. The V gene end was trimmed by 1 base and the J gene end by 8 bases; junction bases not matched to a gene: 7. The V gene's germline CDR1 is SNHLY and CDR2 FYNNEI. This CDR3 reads CASSEVLAGGGGTQYF. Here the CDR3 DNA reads TGTGCCAGCAGTGAAGTCCTAGCGGGAGGGGGGGGTACGCAGTATTTT.

The CDR3 loop reads CASSQDHRGNTEAFF. CDR3 coding DNA: TGCGCCAGCAGCCAAGATCATCGGGGTAACACTGAAGCTTTCTTT. The chain has TRBV4-1 and TRBJ1-1, with unresolved D. V lost 0 bases and J lost 2, with 10 bases in between. CDR1 is MGHRA, CDR2 YSYEKL, per germline. The CDR3 has 15 residues.

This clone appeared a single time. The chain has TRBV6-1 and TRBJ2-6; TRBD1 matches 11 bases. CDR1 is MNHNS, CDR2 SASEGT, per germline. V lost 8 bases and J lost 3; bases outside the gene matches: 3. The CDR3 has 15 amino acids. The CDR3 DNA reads TGTGCCAGCTGGACAGGGGGCGGTGGGGCCAACGTCCTGACTTTC. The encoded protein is CASWTGGGGANVLTF.

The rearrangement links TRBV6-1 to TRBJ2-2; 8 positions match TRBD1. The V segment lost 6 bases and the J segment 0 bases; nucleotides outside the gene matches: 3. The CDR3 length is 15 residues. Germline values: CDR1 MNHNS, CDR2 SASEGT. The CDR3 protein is CASRTTGANTGELFF. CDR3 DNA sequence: TGTGCCAGCAGGACGACAGGGGCGAACACCGGGGAGCTGTTTTTT.

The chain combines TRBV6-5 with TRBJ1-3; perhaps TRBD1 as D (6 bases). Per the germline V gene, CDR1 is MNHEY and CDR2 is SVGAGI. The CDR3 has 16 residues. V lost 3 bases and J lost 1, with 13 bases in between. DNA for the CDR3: TGTGCCAGCAGTTATTACAGCAGGGGTTCTGGAAACACCATATATTTT. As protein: CASSYYSRGSGNTIYF.

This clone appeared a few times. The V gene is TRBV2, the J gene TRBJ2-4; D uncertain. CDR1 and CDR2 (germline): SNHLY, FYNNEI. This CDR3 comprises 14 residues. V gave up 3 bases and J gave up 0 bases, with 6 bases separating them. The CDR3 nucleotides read TGTGCCAGCAGTGACCGACTAGCCAAAAACATTCAGTACTTC. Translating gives CASSDRLAKNIQYF.

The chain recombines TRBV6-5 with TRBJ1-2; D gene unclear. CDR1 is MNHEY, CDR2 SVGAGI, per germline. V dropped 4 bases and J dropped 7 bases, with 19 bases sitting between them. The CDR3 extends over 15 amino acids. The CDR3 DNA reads TGTGCCAGCAGTTGGAGCCGAGGGAGCGATTCTGGCTACACCTTC. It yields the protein CASSWSRGSDSGYTF.

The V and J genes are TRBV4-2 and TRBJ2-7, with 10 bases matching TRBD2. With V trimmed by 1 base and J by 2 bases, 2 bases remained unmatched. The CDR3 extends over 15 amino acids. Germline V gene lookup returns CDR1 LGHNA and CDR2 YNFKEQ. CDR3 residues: CASSQGAGGPYEQYF. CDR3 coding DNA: TGTGCCAGCAGCCAAGGAGCGGGAGGGCCCTACGAGCAGTACTTC.